This record concerns one TCR beta chain sequence. CDR3 size: 14 residues. Germline-derived CDR1 and CDR2 are MNHEY and SMNVEV (reference sequence). V dropped 5 bases and J dropped 7 bases, with 15 bases sitting between them. This sample was included in a study of blood T cell repertoires in COVID-19. Overall study context: The study drew acute and convalescent COVID-19 samples from the United States, Italy and Spain. T cells, B-cell-depleted T cells, or PBMCs supplied cDNA or gDNA.

Using immunoSEQ multiplex PCR, the repertoire was profiled, and TCRdb retains in-frame clones only, with some absent. The table has some 75,000 clones, more than 70% seen once. The chain links TRBV27 to TRBJ1-5, with TRBD1 as a possible D gene (5 bases). The clonotype comes from a man over 45 with COVID-19, enrolled during active disease. The sequencing sample was made of peripheral blood. CDR3 sequence (DNA): TGTGCCAGCAGTGATACAGGCTATGGGCAGCCCCAGCATTTT. The encoded protein is CASSDTGYGQPQHF.